Presented here are 13 T cell receptor beta chains from one specimen sequenced in a study of cytomegalovirus exposure and HLA in healthy donors. The study ran its PCR with 60 Vbeta and 13 Jbeta primers. Data came from immunoSEQ multiplex PCR; TCRdb stores just in-frame clones and leaves some out. Altogether 110,000 to 150,000 clones are present, 9.4% being singletons, with the ten largest covering 1.8%. The sequenced sample consisted of PBMCs. These receptor sequences come from a male donor in good health and CMV-seronegative.

This clone was found once. The sample contains more than one DNA sequence encoding this CDR3. The rearrangement joins TRBV30 to TRBJ2-3; no reliable D call. The CDR3 runs 16 residues. The V and J ends lost 5 bases and 0 bases respectively, with 18 bases between them. The V gene's germline CDR1 is GTSNPN and CDR2 SVGIG (reference sequence). The CDR3 spells CAWSSGASSSTDTQYF. As DNA, the CDR3 is TGTGCCTGGTCTTCAGGCGCTTCATCTAGCACAGATACGCAGTATTTT. The full variable domain, rest sourced from reference TRBV30 and TRBJ2-3, is SQTIHQWPATLVQPVGSPLSLECTVEGTSNPNLYWYRQAAGRGLQLLFYSVGIGQISSEVPQNLSASRPQDRQFILSSKKLLLSDSGFYLCAWSSGASSSTDTQYFGPGTRLTVL.

The CDR3 DNA sequence: TGTGCCAGCAGCTTTGGAGCGGGTACCCTCACTGAAGCTTTCTTT. Translation: CASSFGAGTLTEAFF. The V call is TRBV5-6, the J call TRBJ1-1; D not resolved. CDR3 length: 15 amino acids. V was shortened by 2 bases and J by 4 bases, with 15 bases between the two germline ends. Germline values: CDR1 SGHDT, CDR2 YYEEEE.

This clone has only a few counts. The chain links TRBV28 to TRBJ2-7, with 7 bases lining up with TRBD1. CDR1 MDHEN and CDR2 SYDVKM come from the germline V gene. The CDR3 covers 15 residues. J was trimmed by 1 base and V by 5 bases; bases with no gene match: 8. This CDR3 is CASSSGDRVSYEQYF. The DNA for the CDR3 is TGTGCCAGCAGTAGCGGCGACAGGGTTTCCTACGAGCAGTACTTC.

The V gene is TRBV27, the J gene TRBJ2-7; 10 bases are a match to TRBD1. The V and J ends lost 5 bases and 3 bases, in that order; junction bases with no gene match: 7. The CDR3 spans 15 residues. Germline V lookup: CDR1 MNHEY, CDR2 SMNVEV (reference sequence). Written as DNA, the CDR3 is TGTGCCAGCAGTAAAATCCGGGACAGGGGCTACGAGCAGTACTTC. Its protein product is CASSKIRDRGYEQYF.

This clone appeared a few times. The V and J genes are TRBV7-9 and TRBJ2-3, with 10 bases lining up with TRBD1. Trimming took 7 bases from V and 2 from J; bases not matched to a gene: 6. Looked up from germline, CDR1 is SEHNR and CDR2 is FQNEAQ (reference sequence). This CDR3 spans 15 amino acids. DNA of the CDR3: TGTGCCAGCAACCCGGGACAGGGGTACACAGATACGCAGTATTTT. Its protein product is CASNPGQGYTDTQYF.

This clone turned up a few times. The chain is built from TRBV28 and TRBJ1-2; no clear D. This CDR3 is built from 12 residues. Trimming shortened V by 5 bases and J by 8 bases, and 12 bases separated the two germline ends. The germline V gene encodes CDR1 MDHEN and CDR2 SYDVKM. CDR3 sequence (DNA): TGTGCCAGCAGTCAAACCTATCTGGGCTACACCTTC. Translation: CASSQTYLGYTF.

J is TRBJ2-1 and V is TRBV19, with 9 bases matching TRBD2. The length of the CDR3 is 15 residues. Looked up from germline, CDR1 is LNHDA and CDR2 is SQIVND (reference sequence). Trimming removed 3 bases from V and 7 bases from J; junction bases left unmatched: 7. CDR3 sequence: CASSILAGRRNEQFF. Here the CDR3 DNA reads TGTGCCAGTAGTATTCTAGCGGGAAGAAGAAATGAGCAGTTCTTC.

This clone was counted only a few times. In DNA form, the CDR3 reads TGTGCCAGCCGGGCGGGAGGCGCGTTCGTCAATGAGCAGTTCTTC. It encodes CASRAGGAFVNEQFF. The chain employs TRBV6-1 and TRBJ2-1, with 8 bases aligning to TRBD2. The CDR3 spans 15 residues. Germline-derived CDR1 and CDR2 are MNHNS and SASEGT. The trim removed 8 bases at V and 6 bases at J, leaving 12 bases unmatched.

J is TRBJ1-6 and V is TRBV2; TRBD1 might be the D (5 bases). The CDR3 runs 17 residues. Germline CDR1 is SNHLY and CDR2 is FYNNEI. Deletions cut 8 bases from V and 4 bases from J, with 21 bases between. For the CDR3, the DNA is TGTGCCAGCTCCTTTCTGGGGCAGGCTGGTTATAATTCACCCCTCCACTTT. This gives the protein CASSFLGQAGYNSPLHF.

This clone has more than one count but fewer than ten. This chain uses TRBV25-1 with TRBJ1-4; the D gene is possibly TRBD1 (5 bases). V was shortened by 0 bases and J by 3 bases, with 11 bases between the two germline ends. There are 16 residues in the CDR3. Germline V lookup: CDR1 MGHDK, CDR2 SYGVNS. The CDR3 bases are TGTGCCAGCAGTGAATATGGGGCAGGTGCTAATGAAAAACTGTTTTTT. Translation gives CASSEYGAGANEKLFF.

This clone has a handful of counts. This chain links TRBV7-2 with TRBJ2-5, with D possibly matching TRBD2 (5 bases). Looked up from germline, CDR1 is SGHTA and CDR2 is FQGNSA. Trimming shortened V by 4 bases and J by 5 bases, and 14 bases separated the two germline ends. This CDR3 contains 14 residues. CDR3 in amino acids: CASSSGSKRETQYF. The CDR3 bases are TGTGCCAGCAGCTCGGGATCAAAAAGGGAGACCCAGTACTTC.

This clone was observed a few times. V usage is TRBV25-1 and J usage is TRBJ2-1; 9 bases map to TRBD1. V lost 4 bases, J lost 3 bases, and 4 bases stayed unmatched. This CDR3 region has 15 residues. The germline gives CDR1 MGHDK, CDR2 SYGVNS. The CDR3 region is CASSVTGQGYNEQFF. The DNA for the CDR3 is TGTGCCAGCAGTGTTACGGGACAGGGCTACAATGAGCAGTTCTTC. Based on the CDR3 plus reference TRBV25-1 and TRBJ2-1, the full variable domain is EADIYQTPRYLVIGTGKKITLECSQTMGHDKMYWYQQDPGMELHLIHYSYGVNSTEKGDLSSESTVSRIRTEHFPLTLESARPSHTSQYLCASSVTGQGYNEQFFGPGTRLTVL.

The chain uses TRBV6-5 and TRBJ2-1; possible D gene TRBD2, 6 bases. The CDR3 is 15 residues long. Germline V gives CDR1 MNHEY, CDR2 SVGAGI. The V end lost 0 bases, the J end lost 0 bases, and 6 bases lay between the germline ends. CDR3 sequence: CASSYSGSSYNEQFF. In DNA, the CDR3 is TGTGCCAGCAGTTACTCCGGGAGCTCCTACAATGAGCAGTTCTTC.